The 30 T cell receptor beta chains below all came from one sample that was sequenced in a study of blood T cells in healthy people across ages. Primers used in a second PCR of about 7 to 12 cycles were a sample-barcoded 5' primer and a J-beta primer mix. A single record per CDR3 protein comes from TCRdb applying MiXCR to the 5' RACE reads. The repertoire consists of around 1.5 million distinct CDR3 sequences, with around 55% occurring once and the leading ten covering about 6.7%. Sequencing was performed on blood. These receptors came from a man younger than 30 in good health.

The gene calls are TRBV27 and TRBJ2-1; D not resolved. Germline loops: CDR1 MNHEY, CDR2 SMNVEV (reference sequence). This CDR3 region has 16 residues. Trimming stripped 5 bases from V and 0 bases from J, with 14 bases between. The CDR3: CASSPRAVSSYNEQFF. The CDR3 region has the DNA TGTGCCAGCAGTCCCCGAGCCGTCAGCTCCTACAATGAGCAGTTCTTC.

This clonotype was seen just once. The V gene is TRBV19, the J gene TRBJ1-4, with a tentative D call TRBD1 (5 bases). CDR3 length equals 17 residues. The V gene lost 4 bases and the J gene lost 0 bases, with 15 bases spanning the gap. Looked up from germline, CDR1 is LNHDA and CDR2 is SQIVND (reference sequence). CDR3 residues: CASSTTDMGTTNEKLFF. The CDR3 DNA sequence: TGTGCCAGTAGTACCACGGACATGGGAACAACTAATGAAAAACTGTTTTTT.

The CDR3 sequence is CASSTGQTYNEQYF. The CDR3 DNA reads TGCGCCAGCAGCACGGGACAGACCTACAATGAGCAGTACTTC. The chain carries TRBV5-1 and TRBJ2-7; 7 bases map to TRBD1. The CDR3 length is 14 residues. Germline lookup yields CDR1 SGHRS and CDR2 YFSETQ. V shed 4 bases, J shed 7 bases, and the junction held 11 bases outside the gene matches. The whole variable domain, remainder taken from reference TRBV5-1 and TRBJ2-7, is KAGVTQTPRYLIKTRGQQVTLSCSPISGHRSVSWYQQTPGQGLQFLFEYFSETQRNKGNFPGRFSGRQFSNSRSEMNVSTLELGDSALYLCASSTGQTYNEQYFGPGTRLTVT.

The chain links TRBV28 to TRBJ2-5; 10 bases agree with TRBD2. CDR1 and CDR2 (germline): MDHEN, SYDVKM. The CDR3 sequence is 15 residues long. The trim removed 3 bases at V and 7 bases at J, leaving 8 bases unmatched. The CDR3 region is CASSFLAGGGVTQYF. The CDR3 coding sequence is TGTGCCAGCAGTTTTTTAGCGGGGGGTGGTGTGACCCAGTACTTC.

The sample holds one count of this clonotype. This chain joins TRBV6-6 and TRBJ2-1; 10 positions match TRBD2. With V trimmed by 10 bases and J by 2 bases, 5 bases remained unmatched. The germline gives CDR1 MNHNY, CDR2 SVGAGI (reference sequence). The CDR3 sequence is 14 residues long. The CDR3 protein is CATQSGRAYNEQFF. For the CDR3, the DNA is TGTGCCACGCAAAGCGGGAGGGCCTACAATGAGCAGTTCTTC.

The V and J genes are TRBV24-1 and TRBJ2-5; 7 bases match TRBD2. V trimming: 3 bases; J trimming: 3 bases; junction bases outside the gene matches: 0. This CDR3 is built from 13 residues. CDR1 is KGHDR and CDR2 is SFDVKD in the germline V gene. CDR3: CATSDAGEETQYF. DNA for the CDR3: TGTGCCACCAGTGATGCGGGGGAAGAGACCCAGTACTTC.

The CDR3 spells CASSASGGNEQFF. The CDR3 region has the DNA TGTGCCAGCAGTGCTAGCGGGGGTAATGAGCAGTTCTTC. V usage is TRBV25-1 and J usage is TRBJ2-1, with TRBD2 matching 10 bases. J was trimmed by 7 bases and V by 4 bases; bases with no gene match: 1. The CDR3 totals 13 residues. The germline CDR1 and CDR2 sequences are MGHDK and SYGVNS.

V usage is TRBV6-1 and J usage is TRBJ2-1, with a possible D match to TRBD2 (5 bases). The CDR3 is 14 amino acids. The V end lost 6 bases, the J end lost 15 bases, and 24 bases lay between the germline ends. Germline CDR1 reads MNHNS; CDR2 reads SASEGT. The CDR3 loop reads CASSNEPGSRRLFF. In nucleotides, the CDR3 is TGTGCCAGCAGCAACGAACCGGGGTCCCGGAGGCTGTTCTTC.

The chain carries TRBV7-2 and TRBJ2-1; possible D gene TRBD2, 7 bases. V was pared by 1 base and J by 3 bases, with 10 bases between. Germline-derived CDR1 and CDR2 are SGHTA and FQGNSA. The CDR3 is made up of 15 amino acids. CDR3 protein: CASSLEGGGYNEQFF. In nucleotides, the CDR3 is TGTGCCAGCAGCTTAGAAGGGGGGGGCTACAATGAGCAGTTCTTC. Using reference TRBV7-2 and TRBJ2-1 for the parts outside the CDR3, the full variable domain is GAGVSQSPSNKVTEKGKDVELRCDPISGHTALYWYRQSLGQGLEFLIYFQGNSAPDKSGLPSDRFSAERTGGSVSTLTIQRTQQEDSAVYLCASSLEGGGYNEQFFGPGTRLTVL.

The V gene is TRBV27, the J gene TRBJ1-1; a weak D match, TRBD1 (5 bases). Germline V gene lookup returns CDR1 MNHEY and CDR2 SMNVEV (reference sequence). The CDR3 has 14 residues. Trimming shortened V by 5 bases and J by 6 bases, and 16 bases separated the two germline ends. The CDR3 region is CASSALSGSAEAFF. DNA for the CDR3: TGTGCCAGCAGTGCTCTTTCAGGGAGCGCTGAAGCTTTCTTT.

The J gene is TRBJ1-2, the V gene TRBV11-2, with 9 bases that match TRBD1. Germline V gene lookup returns CDR1 SGHAT and CDR2 FQNNGV. The CDR3 consists of 15 residues. With 1 base clipped from V and 4 bases from J, the junction kept 4 bases outside the gene matches. CDR3 region: CASSLAGQGFYGYTF. The CDR3 bases are TGTGCCAGCAGCTTAGCAGGACAGGGGTTCTATGGCTACACCTTC.

The chain recombines TRBV20-1 with TRBJ2-1; D not certain. From germline, CDR1 is DFQATT and CDR2 SNEGSKA (reference sequence). This CDR3 contains 12 residues. Trimming cost V 7 bases and J 3 bases, with 10 bases left between them. CDR3 DNA sequence: TGCAGTGATAAGGCAGTCTACAATGAGCAGTTCTTC. This codes for CSDKAVYNEQFF.

This clonotype was counted many times. The V and J genes are TRBV5-1 and TRBJ2-1; D remains ambiguous. In germline, CDR1 is SGHRS, CDR2 YFSETQ. The CDR3 length is 12 residues. V was cut by 2 bases and J by 8 bases, with 8 bases left in between. The CDR3 DNA reads as TGCGCCAGCAGCTTACGAGGAGATGAGCAGTTCTTC. The encoded protein is CASSLRGDEQFF.

A remark on this clonotype: A read error may account for a junction end that differs from germline. V usage is TRBV7-9 and J usage is TRBJ1-2; D is possibly TRBD1 (6 bases). The germline V gene encodes CDR1 SEHNR and CDR2 FQNEAQ (reference sequence). The CDR3 length is 14 residues. This CDR3 is CASSLGQDNDGYTF. The CDR3 nucleotides are TGTGCCAGCAGCTTAGGACAGGATAACGATGGCTACACCTTC.

For this clonotype: At one of its ends the junction is not consistent with the germline gene, which may arise from a read error. The chain links TRBV29-1 to TRBJ2-7, with TRBD1 matching 7 bases. Germline V CDR1 and CDR2: SQVTM, ANQGSEA. The CDR3 is made up of 14 amino acids. The CDR3: CSVRGQASSDEQYF. The DNA of the CDR3 is TGCAGCGTTCGCGGACAGGCGAGCTCCGACGAGCAGTACTTC.

The chain uses TRBV6-1 and TRBJ2-3; 8 bases align to TRBD2. Per the germline V gene, CDR1 is MNHNS and CDR2 is SASEGT. CDR3 length equals 14 residues. V lost 10 bases and J lost 6; bases outside the gene matches: 12. The CDR3 DNA is TGTGCCATTACAGGGACTAGTTTTGTCGATACGCAGTATTTT. As protein: CAITGTSFVDTQYF.

Written as DNA, the CDR3 is TGTGCCAGCAGTTTAACAGGGCAGTCTGAAGCTTTCTTT. Translated: CASSLTGQSEAFF. This chain uses TRBV6-1 with TRBJ1-1, with a tentative D call TRBD1 (6 bases). Per germline, CDR1 MNHNS and CDR2 SASEGT. Trimming shortened V by 5 bases and J by 6 bases, and 13 bases separated the two germline ends. The CDR3 has 13 amino acids.

This clonotype has a handful of counts. V gene TRBV21-1 combines with J gene TRBJ2-3; the DNA was not used to check the table's D call, TRBD2. TRBV21-1 has pseudogene status. This CDR3 contains 15 residues. CDR3 protein: CASSPAKLGTDTQYF. The CDR3 region has the DNA TGTGCCAGCAGCCCCGCTAAATTGGGGACAGATACGCAGTATTTT.

This clonotype has only a few counts. The genes are TRBV5-1 and TRBJ1-4; a weak D match, TRBD1 (6 bases). Between the trimmed V and J ends, which lost 3 bases and 0 bases, there was a span of 12 bases. Germline V gene data show CDR1 as SGHRS and CDR2 as YFSETQ. This CDR3 spans 16 amino acids. Here the CDR3 DNA reads TGCGCCAGCAGCTCGGGGACAACTGCAACTAATGAAAAACTGTTTTTT. The encoded protein is CASSSGTTATNEKLFF.

CDR3 in amino acids: CASSQGDTGIGGYTF. The DNA of the CDR3 is TGTGCCAGCAGCCAAGGGGATACAGGGATCGGAGGCTACACCTTC. This rearrangement joins TRBV3-1 to TRBJ1-2; perhaps TRBD1 as D (6 bases). CDR3 size: 15 residues. The V end was cut by 1 base, the J end by 8 bases, with 17 bases between. CDR1 is LGHDT, CDR2 YNNKEL, per germline (reference sequence).

The chain is built from TRBV5-1 and TRBJ1-2; 8 bases are a match to TRBD1. CDR1 is SGHRS and CDR2 is YFSETQ in the germline V gene. The CDR3 extends over 16 amino acids. J was trimmed by 7 bases and V by 0 bases; bases with no gene match: 11. The CDR3 bases are TGCGCCAGCAGCTTGGATCAACGGACAGGGCCTTCTGGCTACACCTTC. It codes for CASSLDQRTGPSGYTF.

This clonotype has just a few counts. The chain combines TRBV4-1 with TRBJ2-2, with D perhaps TRBD2 (6 bases). V lost 4 bases, J lost 2 bases, and 17 bases lay in between. The length of the CDR3 is 17 residues. CDR1 is MGHRA and CDR2 is YSYEKL in the germline V gene. CDR3 DNA: TGCGCCAGCAGCCTGACCACGGGGACTCTAAACACCGGGGAGCTGTTTTTT. Protein: CASSLTTGTLNTGELFF.

This chain joins TRBV12-5 and TRBJ2-1; D might be TRBD1 (6 bases). The V end was cut by 7 bases, the J end by 7 bases, with 17 bases between. This CDR3 contains 14 residues. Germline assignment: CDR1 LGHNT and CDR2 FRNRAP. The CDR3 bases are TGTGCTAGTGACCCTGGGTCCCAGGGGAATGAGCAGTTCTTC. Its protein product is CASDPGSQGNEQFF. Supplemented by reference TRBV12-5 and TRBJ2-1, the full variable domain reads DARVTQTPRHKVTEMGQEVTMRCQPILGHNTVFWYRQTMMQGLELLAYFRNRAPLDDSGMPKDRFSAEMPDATLATLKIQPSEPRDSAVYFCASDPGSQGNEQFFGPGTRLTVL.

This clonotype appeared once. This chain uses TRBV6-2 or TRBV6-3 with TRBJ1-2; unclear D gene. The CDR3 has 13 residues. CDR1 and CDR2 from the germline V gene are MNHEY and SVGEGT. Trimming shortened V by 5 bases and J by 2 bases, and 9 bases separated the two germline ends. The CDR3 here is CASSDFVNYGYTF. CDR3 in DNA: TGTGCCAGCAGTGACTTCGTAAACTATGGCTACACCTTC.

The chain joins TRBV12-3 or TRBV12-4 to TRBJ2-7; D is possibly TRBD1 (6 bases). The germline V and J ends were trimmed by 5 bases and 3 bases, with 23 bases remaining between them. This CDR3 has 17 residues. The CDR3 region is CASSVVVTRGHYYEQYF. In DNA form, the CDR3 reads TGTGCCAGCAGTGTGGTAGTAACTCGGGGACATTACTACGAGCAGTACTTC.

The chain employs TRBV20-1 and TRBJ2-1, with TRBD2 identical over 10 bases. Trimming took 0 bases from V and 5 from J; bases not matched to a gene: 7. The CDR3 sequence is 16 residues long. Germline CDR1 reads DFQATT; CDR2 reads SNEGSKA (reference sequence). The CDR3 DNA follows: TGCAGTGCTAGAGATAGGCTAGCGGGGGCTCACAATGAGCAGTTCTTC. This encodes CSARDRLAGAHNEQFF.

As regards this clonotype: The junction and the germline gene differ at one end; a read error may be behind it. The V call is TRBV15, the J call TRBJ2-1, with D hard to call. Germline lookup yields CDR1 LNHNV and CDR2 YYDKDF (reference sequence). This CDR3 has 14 amino acids. CDR3 DNA sequence: TGTGCCACCAGCAGGGGTGAATCCTACAAGGAGCAGTTCTTC. This sequence encodes CATSRGESYKEQFF.

Turning to this clonotype: One junction end does not reproduce the germline sequence, and a read error may be involved. The J gene is TRBJ2-3, the V gene TRBV7-2; 9 nucleotides match TRBD2. The CDR3 totals 16 residues. Germline V gene data show CDR1 as SGHTA and CDR2 as FQGNSA. The CDR3 is CASSLGREGWSDTQYF. The CDR3 DNA reads as TGTGCCAGCAGCTTAGGGCGGGAGGGGTGGTCAGACACGCAGTATTTT.

The gene calls are TRBV7-9 and TRBJ1-2, with TRBD1 as a possible D gene (6 bases). This CDR3 is 12 amino acids long. Germline V lookup: CDR1 SEHNR, CDR2 FQNEAQ (reference sequence). V shed 8 bases and J shed 6 bases, with 13 bases lying between them. The CDR3 region has the DNA TGTGCCAGCGGTGGGGGCGCGGATGGCTACACCTTC. This sequence encodes CASGGGADGYTF.

The J gene is TRBJ1-4, the V gene TRBV4-1; D not certain. The germline gives CDR1 MGHRA, CDR2 YSYEKL. The CDR3 extends over 17 amino acids. V lost 0 bases to trimming and J lost 5 bases, with 16 bases between them. CDR3 bases: TGCGCCAGCAGCCAAGAACATCTCGGCAGGCGAAATGAAAAACTGTTTTTT. Its protein product is CASSQEHLGRRNEKLFF.